This T cell receptor beta chain was identified during a study of T cell responses to AZD1222 COVID-19 vaccine. With regard to this clone: Its antigen is unknown.

Sequencing was performed with immunoSEQ multiplex PCR; in TCRdb, only in-frame clones are kept and a portion is missing. The sample holds 180,000 or so clones; under 95% are singletons and the top ten take 1.3%. The V end lost 5 bases, the J end lost 1 base, and 12 bases lay between the germline ends. The CDR3 sequence is 15 residues long. CDR1 is GTSNPN, CDR2 SVGIG, per germline (reference sequence). The study's findings and limits: The span of vaccine-associated CD4 TCRs extended across spike, with dominance at 160-218 and 743-854. Spike-specific TCR breadth and depth went up after people got two AZD1222 doses. Samples come after the peak T cell response, not at day 14.

The genes are TRBV30 and TRBJ2-6; D might be TRBD1 (5 bases). The receptor was derived from an adult who received the AZD1222 COVID-19 vaccine. The sample consisted of peripheral blood, taken 28 days after the second AZD1222 dose. CDR3 in DNA: TGTGCCTGGGACAGCCTTTGGTCTGGGGCCAACGTCCTGACTTTC. This codes for CAWDSLWSGANVLTF.